These 24 T cell receptor beta chains originate from one sample sequenced in a study of a mutant IDH1 vaccine in newly diagnosed glioma. Their target antigens are unknown. Documented time point: week 23, last vaccination. In the vaccine, a single dose held 300 ug of the mutant IDH1 20-mer peptide, along with topical imiquimod. Using immunoSEQ multiplex PCR, the repertoire was profiled, and TCRdb retains in-frame clones only, with some absent. The table records over 25,000 clones, approximately 87% of them present only once. Sequences were derived from PBMCs, sampled from a glioma patient whose treatment included an IDH1 peptide vaccine. Source of these receptors: a man between 40 and 49 years old with glioma.

The V gene is TRBV29-1, the J gene TRBJ1-4; the D is unclear. The CDR3 consists of 10 residues. CDR1 and CDR2 (germline): SQVTM, ANQGSEA. Trimming pared 5 bases from V and 8 bases from J, leaving 6 bases between. The CDR3 reads CSVYMEKLFF. The DNA of the CDR3 is TGCAGCGTTTACATGGAAAAACTGTTTTTT.

This clone came up once. The chain joins TRBV2 to TRBJ2-5; 9 nucleotides line up with TRBD1. J was trimmed by 4 bases and V by 4 bases; bases with no gene match: 4. CDR3 length: 14 amino acids. The germline V gene has CDR1 SNHLY and CDR2 FYNNEI. DNA for the CDR3: TGTGCCAGCAGTGTGGGGACAGGGAGAGAGACCCAGTACTTC. Translated, it gives CASSVGTGRETQYF.

J is TRBJ2-1 and V is TRBV9; D gene ambiguous. V was shortened by 2 bases and J by 10 bases, with 7 bases between the two germline ends. Germline loops: CDR1 SGDLS, CDR2 YYNGEE. The CDR3 length is 11 residues. CDR3 loop: CASSVTGEQFF. The CDR3, as DNA: TGTGCCAGCAGCGTCACCGGGGAGCAGTTCTTC.

This rearrangement joins TRBV5-6 to TRBJ1-1; D might be TRBD1 (5 bases). CDR1 is SGHDT, CDR2 YYEEEE, per germline. The CDR3 consists of 14 residues. V was cut by 3 bases and J by 3 bases, with 12 bases left in between. CDR3 sequence reads: CASSSRGGYTEAFF. The CDR3 DNA sequence: TGTGCCAGCAGCTCGAGGGGAGGGTACACTGAAGCTTTCTTT.

The genes are TRBV4-1 and TRBJ2-1; the match to TRBD1 covers 7 bases. The germline gives CDR1 MGHRA, CDR2 YSYEKL. Trimming took 4 bases from V and 3 from J; bases not matched to a gene: 15. This CDR3 spans 18 amino acids. CDR3 protein: CASSPRGPDRDLYNEQFF. The CDR3 DNA sequence: TGCGCCAGCAGCCCGAGGGGTCCCGACAGGGACCTCTACAATGAGCAGTTCTTC.

This clone showed up just once. DNA for the CDR3: TGTGCCAGCAGTGAAGCCGGCGGGACTAGCGGGGGAGACGAGCAGTACGTC. It encodes CASSEAGGTSGGDEQYV. The V and J genes are TRBV2 and TRBJ2-7; 14 bases fit TRBD2. CDR1 is SNHLY, CDR2 FYNNEI, per germline. The CDR3 spans 17 residues. The junction had 6 bases not matched to a gene; V was cut back by 0 bases and J by 5 bases.

V gene TRBV19 combines with J gene TRBJ1-1, with D possibly TRBD1 on 5 matching bases. V was pared by 7 bases and J by 1 base, with 19 bases between. This CDR3 is 16 amino acids long. CDR1 and CDR2 (germline): LNHDA, SQIVND (reference sequence). The CDR3 loop is CASIPTRGGTNTEAFF. Written as DNA, the CDR3 is TGTGCCAGTATTCCCACCCGGGGGGGGACGAACACTGAAGCTTTCTTT. Complete variable domain (other parts from reference TRBV19 and TRBJ1-1): DGGITQSPKYLFRKEGQNVTLSCEQNLNHDAMYWYRQDPGQGLRLIYYSQIVNDFQKGDIAEGYSVSREKKESFPLTVTSAQKNPTAFYLCASIPTRGGTNTEAFFGQGTRLTVV.

This clone was counted a single time. The rearrangement joins TRBV5-4 to TRBJ1-1; D is perhaps TRBD1 (5 bases). The V end lost 2 bases, the J end lost 1 base, and 9 bases lay between the germline ends. CDR1 is SGHNT, CDR2 YYREEE, per germline (reference sequence). The length of the CDR3 is 14 residues. The CDR3 protein is CASSFGGQNTEAFF. Here the CDR3 DNA reads TGTGCCAGCAGCTTCGGCGGACAGAACACTGAAGCTTTCTTT.

The chain joins TRBV19 to TRBJ1-1, with a weak D call TRBD1 (5 bases). This CDR3 is 14 amino acids long. Trimming removed 5 bases from V and 2 bases from J, with 12 bases in between. CDR1 and CDR2 (germline): LNHDA, SQIVND (reference sequence). In nucleotides, the CDR3 is TGTGCCAGTAGTGGCCAGGGCTTAAACACTGAAGCTTTCTTT. Its protein product is CASSGQGLNTEAFF.

This chain joins TRBV7-9 and TRBJ1-2, with D maybe TRBD1 (5 bases). This CDR3 comprises 16 residues. Germline-derived CDR1 and CDR2 are SEHNR and FQNEAQ (reference sequence). The V end lost 5 bases, the J end lost 3 bases, and 19 bases lay between the germline ends. The CDR3 here is CASSLSGARDHYGYTF. As DNA, the CDR3 is TGTGCCAGCAGCCTCTCCGGGGCCCGGGATCACTATGGCTACACCTTC.

V gene TRBV5-5 combines with J gene TRBJ2-7; TRBD2 aligns across 8 bases. With V trimmed by 2 bases and J by 1 base, 5 bases remained unmatched. Germline loops: CDR1 SGHKS, CDR2 YYEKEE (reference sequence). The CDR3 runs to 15 residues. The CDR3 here is CASSFAGGMSYEQYV. The CDR3 region has the DNA TGTGCCAGCAGCTTCGCGGGGGGCATGTCCTACGAGCAGTACGTC.

This chain links TRBV25-1 with TRBJ2-7; 9 bases match TRBD1. After removal of 7 bases from V and 6 bases from J, the junction contained 7 bases not matched to a gene. The germline gives CDR1 MGHDK, CDR2 SYGVNS. The CDR3 spans 13 residues. Here the CDR3 reads CASMGTGPIEQYF. CDR3 nucleotide sequence: TGTGCCAGCATGGGGACAGGGCCTATCGAGCAGTACTTC.

In this sample, this clone turned up a few times. The CDR3 reads CASSLGVNEQFF. CDR3 nucleotides: TGTGCCAGCAGTTTAGGGGTGAATGAGCAGTTCTTC. The rearrangement links TRBV28 to TRBJ2-1; D uncertain. Per germline, CDR1 MDHEN and CDR2 SYDVKM. This CDR3 has 12 amino acids. The ends were cut back, 2 bases at V and 7 bases at J, with 6 bases in the middle. The full variable domain, rest sourced from reference TRBV28 and TRBJ2-1, is DVKVTQSSRYLVKRTGEKVFLECVQDMDHENMFWYRQDPGLGLRLIYFSYDVKMKEKGDIPEGYSVSREKKERFSLILESASTNQTSMYLCASSLGVNEQFFGPGTRLTVL.

About this clone itself: A junction end diverges from the germline sequence, so it may reflect a read error. The CDR3 region has the DNA TGCGCCAGCAGCCAAGATCGAGGCGGGAGCTCCAACGAGCAGTACTTC. This translates into CASSQDRGGSSNEQYF. V and J are TRBV4-3 and TRBJ2-7, with 7 positions matching TRBD2. In germline, CDR1 is LGHNA, CDR2 YSLEER. The CDR3 is made up of 16 amino acids.

CDR3 amino acids: CASSATTVSYEQYV. The CDR3 DNA reads TGTGCCAGCAGCGCGACGACAGTGTCCTACGAGCAGTACGTC. The genes are TRBV11-2 and TRBJ2-7; possible D gene TRBD1, 5 bases. The CDR3 has 14 residues. Germline V CDR1 and CDR2: SGHAT, FQNNGV. The germline V and J ends were trimmed by 5 bases and 1 base, with 12 bases remaining between them.

This clone has only one observation. The V call is TRBV5-6, the J call TRBJ2-1; a weak D match, TRBD2 (5 bases). V lost 4 bases to trimming and J lost 13 bases, with 18 bases between them. Germline CDR1 SGHDT, CDR2 YYEEEE. This CDR3 has 13 amino acids. The CDR3 is CASSPVADSEQFF. The CDR3 nucleotides are TGTGCCAGCAGCCCGGTGGCGGACTCGGAACAGTTCTTC.

This chain connects TRBV6-5 to TRBJ2-5, with 9 bases aligning to TRBD2. The germline CDR1 and CDR2 sequences are MNHEY and SVGAGI. V lost 6 bases, J lost 2 bases, and 4 bases stayed unmatched. The CDR3 is 14 residues long. The CDR3 DNA reads TGTGCCAGCAGCTCAGCGGGAGGACAAGAGACCCAGTACTTC. It codes for CASSSAGGQETQYF.

The V and J genes are TRBV7-2 and TRBJ1-3; D not resolved. With 0 bases removed from V and 1 base from J, the gap between germline ends came to 4 bases. Per germline, CDR1 SGHTA and CDR2 FQGNSA. This CDR3 spans 14 amino acids. The DNA of the CDR3 is TGTGCCAGCAGCTTAGCAGGGTCTGGAAACACCATATATTTT. Its translation: CASSLAGSGNTIYF. Complete variable domain (other parts from reference TRBV7-2 and TRBJ1-3): GAGVSQSPSNKVTEKGKDVELRCDPISGHTALYWYRQSLGQGLEFLIYFQGNSAPDKSGLPSDRFSAERTGGSVSTLTIQRTQQEDSAVYLCASSLAGSGNTIYFGEGSWLTVV.

This chain joins TRBV4-1 and TRBJ2-1, with 9 bases identical to TRBD2. Germline V lookup: CDR1 MGHRA, CDR2 YSYEKL. The CDR3 has 16 amino acids. V trimming: 1 base; J trimming: 8 bases; junction bases outside the gene matches: 9. CDR3 sequence reads: CASSQVARGGSDEQFF. CDR3 in DNA: TGCGCCAGCAGCCAAGTCGCGCGGGGGGGCTCTGATGAGCAGTTCTTC.

The V call is TRBV19, the J call TRBJ2-1; possibly TRBD1 for D (5 bases). The length of the CDR3 is 16 residues. Trimming removed 3 bases from V and 7 bases from J, with 19 bases in between. CDR1 is LNHDA, CDR2 SQIVND, per germline (reference sequence). The CDR3 reads CASSILRGQGKNEQFF. The DNA of the CDR3 is TGTGCCAGTAGTATCCTCAGAGGTCAGGGTAAGAATGAGCAGTTCTTC.

The sample holds one count of this clone. The chain carries TRBV2 and TRBJ2-1; the match to TRBD2 covers 7 bases. This CDR3 is 15 amino acids long. Germline CDR1 SNHLY, CDR2 FYNNEI. V lost 7 bases and J lost 2; bases outside the gene matches: 8. The CDR3 is CASMDGGSTYNEQFF. CDR3 bases: TGTGCCAGCATGGACGGCGGGAGCACCTACAATGAGCAGTTCTTC.

The chain is built from TRBV6-4 and TRBJ2-1, with TRBD2 identical over 9 bases. The germline CDR1 and CDR2 sequences are MRHNA and SNTAGT. Trimming cost V 5 bases and J 9 bases; bases outside gene matches: 11. The CDR3 spans 15 residues. As DNA, the CDR3 is TGTGCCAGCAGTTTCACGACTAGCGGATACGGTGAGCAGTTCTTC. It yields the protein CASSFTTSGYGEQFF.

The chain joins TRBV2 to TRBJ1-5; 9 bases line up with TRBD1. CDR3 length equals 15 residues. From germline, CDR1 is SNHLY and CDR2 FYNNEI. J gave up 6 bases and V 4 bases, and 7 bases lay outside the gene matches. For the CDR3, the DNA is TGTGCCAGCAGTGGGGGGACAGGGAGGGGTCAGCCCCAGCATTTT. This encodes CASSGGTGRGQPQHF.

This rearrangement joins TRBV18 to TRBJ2-5; a weak D match, TRBD1 (6 bases). Germline V gives CDR1 KGHSH, CDR2 LQKENI. V was trimmed by 2 bases and J by 2 bases, leaving 9 bases between them. The CDR3 contains 14 residues. The CDR3 coding sequence is TGTGCCAGCTCACCAAATAGGGGGCAAGAGACCCAGTACTTC. As protein: CASSPNRGQETQYF.